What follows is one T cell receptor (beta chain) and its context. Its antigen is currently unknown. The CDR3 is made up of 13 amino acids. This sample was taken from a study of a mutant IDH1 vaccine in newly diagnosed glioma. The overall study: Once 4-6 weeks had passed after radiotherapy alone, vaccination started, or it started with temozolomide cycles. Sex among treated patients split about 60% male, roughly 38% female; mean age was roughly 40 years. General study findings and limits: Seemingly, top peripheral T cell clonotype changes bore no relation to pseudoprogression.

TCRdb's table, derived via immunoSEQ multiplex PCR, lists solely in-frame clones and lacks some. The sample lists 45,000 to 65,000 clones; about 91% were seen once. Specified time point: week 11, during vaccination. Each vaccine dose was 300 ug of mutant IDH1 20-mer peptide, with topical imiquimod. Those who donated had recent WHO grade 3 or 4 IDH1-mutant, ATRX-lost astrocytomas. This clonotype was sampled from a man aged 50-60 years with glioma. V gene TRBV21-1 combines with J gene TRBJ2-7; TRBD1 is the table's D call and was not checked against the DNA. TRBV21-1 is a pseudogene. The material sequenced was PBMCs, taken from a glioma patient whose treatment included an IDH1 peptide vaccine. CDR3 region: CASTPGSRHEQYF. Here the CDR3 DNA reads TGTGCCAGCACTCCAGGCAGTCGTCACGAGCAGTACTTC.